This record covers a single T cell receptor (beta chain). The data were taken from a study of PD-L1 blockade in urothelial cancer. Regarding time point: pretreatment peripheral blood. Between 1 and 8 samples per patient were obtained, pretreatment and on-treatment. Here immunoSEQ multiplex PCR was the method, and the copy in TCRdb shows in-frame clones only, minus some. The sample has 85,000 to 100,000 clones, around 86% seen once. After removal of 5 bases from V and 4 bases from J, the junction contained 7 bases not matched to a gene. This CDR3 spans 15 amino acids. Germline V gene data show CDR1 as SEHNR and CDR2 as FQNEAQ (reference sequence).

The receptor comes from a man aged 55 to 70 with urothelial cancer. J is TRBJ1-5 and V is TRBV7-9; 8 nucleotides match TRBD1. Here the sequenced sample was PBMCs, taken around atezolizumab (anti-PD-L1) treatment. CDR3 sequence (DNA): TGTGCCAGCAGCGCCGACAGGGGTAGTAATCAGCCCCAGCATTTT. This translates into CASSADRGSNQPQHF.